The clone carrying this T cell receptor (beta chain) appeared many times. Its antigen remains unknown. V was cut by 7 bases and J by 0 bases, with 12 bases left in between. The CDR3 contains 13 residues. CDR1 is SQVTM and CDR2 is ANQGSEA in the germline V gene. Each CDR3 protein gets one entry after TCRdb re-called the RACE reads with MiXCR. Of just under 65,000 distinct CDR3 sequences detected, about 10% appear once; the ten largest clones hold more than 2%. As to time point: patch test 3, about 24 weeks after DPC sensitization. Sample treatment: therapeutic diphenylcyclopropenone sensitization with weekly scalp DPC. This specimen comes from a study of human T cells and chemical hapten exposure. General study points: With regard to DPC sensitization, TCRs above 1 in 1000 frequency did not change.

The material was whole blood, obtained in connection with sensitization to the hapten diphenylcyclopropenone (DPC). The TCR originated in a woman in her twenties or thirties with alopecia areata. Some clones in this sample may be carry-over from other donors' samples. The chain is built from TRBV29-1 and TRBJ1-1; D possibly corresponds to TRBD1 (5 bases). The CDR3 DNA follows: TGCAGCGCGAGAAAGGGACTGAACACTGAAGCTTTCTTT. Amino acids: CSARKGLNTEAFF.